A selection of T cell receptor beta chains follows, all from one sample in a study of identifying expanded T cells in peripheral blood. Generated by immunoSEQ multiplex PCR, the TCRdb table keeps only in-frame clones and is missing some. The repertoire holds approximately 120,000 clones, more than 80% seen once, with 3% to 4% in the top ten. Material for sequencing was blood. These receptors all come from a person aged 18 to 70 in good health. Each CDR3 is given with its conserved first and last residue. Each record gives: J gene, clone size, D gene, V gene, CDR3 DNA, CDR3 protein. D genes are given only for firm matches. The size of a clone is reported for some rows only, either as once, few or many, or as a class for expanded clones.

>TRBJ2-6|.|.|TRBV5-1
TGCGCCAGCAGCTTGACAGGGTCGTATGGGGCCAACGTCCTGACTTTC
CASSLTGSYGANVLTF
>TRBJ1-6|.|TRBD1|TRBV11-2
TGTGCCAGCAGCTCCAACCCCTACAGGGGTAACAATTCACCCCTCCACTTT
CASSSNPYRGNNSPLHF
>TRBJ1-1|.|.|TRBV7-3
TGTGCCAGCAGCTTAAATCCGGGGGGGAACACTGAAGCTTTCTTT
CASSLNPGGNTEAFF
>TRBJ1-4|.|.|TRBV19
TGTGCCAGTAGTATCGCTGAAAAACTGTTTTTT
CASSIAEKLFF
>TRBJ1-1|.|.|TRBV5-4
TGTGCCAGCAGCAGTAGTGAGGAGATGAACACTGAAGCTTTCTTT
CASSSSEEMNTEAFF
>TRBJ1-2|once|.|TRBV2
TGTGCCAGCAGCAGACTATTACAGGTACAAGCTAACTATGGCTACACCTTC
CASSRLLQVQANYGYTF
>TRBJ2-5|.|.|TRBV7-3
TGTGCCAGCAGCTCCCAGGGGGGGGAGACCCAGTACTTC
CASSSQGGETQYF
>TRBJ2-7|.|.|TRBV11-2
TGTGCCAGCAGCTTGTCAGAGGACCTCGAGCAGTACTTC
CASSLSEDLEQYF
>TRBJ1-6|few|.|TRBV4-1
TGCGCCAGCAGCCCCCCACGGACCCCCTATAATTCACCCCTCCACTTT
CASSPPRTPYNSPLHF
>TRBJ2-7|once|TRBD1|TRBV6-5
TGTGCCAGCAGTTACAGCGGGACAGGGACCTACGAGCAGTACTTC
CASSYSGTGTYEQYF
>TRBJ1-1|.|TRBD1|TRBV7-9
TGTGCCAGCAGCGAAACAGGGGGGACTGAAGCTTTCTTT
CASSETGGTEAFF
>TRBJ1-1|.|.|TRBV10-2
TGCGCCAGCCTTGCCTGGCCTGAAGCTTTCTTT
CASLAWPEAFF
>TRBJ2-1|.|.|TRBV9
TGTGCCAGCAGCCCCCAGACAGGAAACAATGAGCAGTTCTTC
CASSPQTGNNEQFF
>TRBJ2-3|.|.|TRBV4-1
TGCGCCAGCAGCCCCCCAGGAGGCAAAACTACAGATACGCAGTATTTT
CASSPPGGKTTDTQYF
>TRBJ1-4|.|TRBD1|TRBV29-1
TGCAGCGTTGGGGGACAGGGTAATGAAAAACTGTTTTTT
CSVGGQGNEKLFF
>TRBJ2-3|once|TRBD1|TRBV4-1
TGCGCCAGCAGCCCCCTGGACAGGGAGCAGGATACGCAGTATTTT
CASSPLDREQDTQYF
>TRBJ2-7|.|.|TRBV13
TGTGCCAGCAGCTACGGGGACGGCTCCTACGAGCAGTACTTC
CASSYGDGSYEQYF
>TRBJ1-5|.|.|TRBV7-2
TGTGCCAGCAGCCGGGAATTCGGAGGCAATCAGCCCCAGCATTTT
CASSREFGGNQPQHF
>TRBJ1-1|.|.|TRBV12-5
TGTGCTAGTGGTTTTAAGACGAACACTGAAGCTTTCTTT
CASGFKTNTEAFF
>TRBJ2-2|.|TRBD1|TRBV4-3
TGCGCCAGCAGCCCGGGGCTAGGTGGACAGGGATCCGGGGAGCTGTTTTTT
CASSPGLGGQGSGELFF
>TRBJ2-7|.|.|TRBV28
TGTGCCAGCAGTTTCCTAGCCCCAGGGGCCAACGAGCAGTACTTC
CASSFLAPGANEQYF
>TRBJ1-2|.|TRBD1|TRBV18
TGTGCCAGCTCATTTGGGACAGGGTTGACCTATGGCTACACCTTC
CASSFGTGLTYGYTF
>TRBJ2-5|once|.|TRBV30
TGTGCCTGGAGTGTAGGCGGGACCAATCAAGAGACCCAGTACTTC
CAWSVGGTNQETQYF
>TRBJ1-2|few|.|TRBV7-2
TGTGCCAGCAGCTTTTCTCGGACAGATGGCTACACCTTC
CASSFSRTDGYTF
>TRBJ2-3|.|TRBD1|TRBV11-3
TGTGCCAGCAGCGTGACAGGGGGAGATACGCAGTATTTT
CASSVTGGDTQYF
>TRBJ1-5|.|.|TRBV19
TGTGCCAGTAGTATAAACTCTGGGCAGCCCCAGCATTTT
CASSINSGQPQHF
>TRBJ1-1|.|.|TRBV30
TGTGCCTGGACGCGGCTCCCCAGCCCTGAAGCTTTCTTT
CAWTRLPSPEAFF
>TRBJ1-6|.|.|TRBV6-5
TGTGCCAGCAGTCTAGGACATAATTCACCCCTCCACTTT
CASSLGHNSPLHF
>TRBJ2-3|.|TRBD1|TRBV4-1
TGCGCCAGCAGCCAAGACCCCACCTACAGGGGGAGGTTGCCAGATACGCAGTATTTT
CASSQDPTYRGRLPDTQYF
>TRBJ2-7|few|.|TRBV28
TGTGCCAGCAGTGTTAACCCCTACAGGGAAGAGCAGTACTTC
CASSVNPYREEQYF
>TRBJ2-1|.|TRBD2|TRBV30
TGTGCCTGGAGTTCAACGGGAGGAGAGATCGATGAGCAGTTCTTC
CAWSSTGGEIDEQFF
>TRBJ2-7|.|.|TRBV6-6
TGTGCCAGCAGCCCGGTGGGTCACGAGCAGTACTTC
CASSPVGHEQYF
>TRBJ2-1|.|.|TRBV18
TGTGCCAGCTCACCACCGTGGGTCCAGAACAATGAGCAGTTCTTC
CASSPPWVQNNEQFF
>TRBJ1-6|.|TRBD1|TRBV13
TGTGCCAGCAGCCCTAAACCGACAGGGTTAGCTTCACCCCTCCACTTT
CASSPKPTGLASPLHF
>TRBJ2-7|.|.|TRBV11-2
TGTGCCAGCAGTGGGTTCCCAGGGGAGCAGTACTTC
CASSGFPGEQYF
>TRBJ2-1|.|TRBD1|TRBV19
TGTGCCAGTAAAGCGAGACAGGGGAAGGGAAATGAGCAGTTCTTC
CASKARQGKGNEQFF
>TRBJ1-2|.|.|TRBV30
TGTGCCTGGAAATTCTTAGGGGGCTACACCTTC
CAWKFLGGYTF
>TRBJ2-1|few|TRBD1|TRBV28
TGTGCCAGCACCATAACGACAGGGGCTAAGGATGAGCAGTTCTTC
CASTITTGAKDEQFF
>TRBJ1-1|few|TRBD1|TRBV30
TGTGCCTGGTACAGGGGTAGGGCGAACACTGAAGCTTTCTTT
CAWYRGRANTEAFF
>TRBJ1-6|.|.|TRBV19
TGTGCCAGTTCCCAACCCGGGGCTTGGGATTCACCCCTCCACTTT
CASSQPGAWDSPLHF
>TRBJ1-1|.|.|TRBV12-5
TGTGCTAGTGGTTTGGATTACAGTACTGAAGCTTTCTTT
CASGLDYSTEAFF
>TRBJ1-2|once|.|TRBV6-1
TGTGCCAGCAGGGGCAGGGGCTATGGCTACACCTTC
CASRGRGYGYTF
>TRBJ1-2|.|TRBD1|TRBV18
TGTGCCAGCTCACCACAGGGGACAGGGTACGGCTACACCTTC
CASSPQGTGYGYTF
>TRBJ1-6|.|.|TRBV2
TGTGCCAGCAGTGACAGGCGCTCCTATAATTCACCCCTCCACTTT
CASSDRRSYNSPLHF
>TRBJ2-7|.|TRBD1|TRBV5-5
TGTGCCAGCAGCCACGGGGACAGGCACCTCTGGGAGCAGTACTTC
CASSHGDRHLWEQYF
>TRBJ2-7|.|TRBD2|TRBV7-6
TGTGCCAGCAGCCCAAGCAGACTAGCGGGGGTGGGAGAGCAGTACTTC
CASSPSRLAGVGEQYF
>TRBJ2-7|.|.|TRBV11-2
TGTGCCAGCAGCCTCGGACGCGCCGTGTGGGAGCAGTACTTC
CASSLGRAVWEQYF
>TRBJ2-5|.|TRBD1|TRBV6-1
TGTGCCAGCAGCCGGGACAGAGGGGAGACCCAGTACTTC
CASSRDRGETQYF
>TRBJ1-6|few|.|TRBV5-1
TGCGCCAGCAGCGCAACAGGAGGGAGGTCACCCCTCCACTTT
CASSATGGRSPLHF